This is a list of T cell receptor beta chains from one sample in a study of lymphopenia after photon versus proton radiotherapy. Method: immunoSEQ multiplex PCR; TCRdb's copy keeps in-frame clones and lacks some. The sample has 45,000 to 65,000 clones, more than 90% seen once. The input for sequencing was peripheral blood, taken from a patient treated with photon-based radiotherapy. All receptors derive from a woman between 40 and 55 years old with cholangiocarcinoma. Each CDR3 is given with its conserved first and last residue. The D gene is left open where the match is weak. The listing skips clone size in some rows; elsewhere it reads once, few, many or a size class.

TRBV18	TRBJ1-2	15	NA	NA	CASSPPGFTSYGYTF	TGTGCCAGCTCACCCCCGGGATTCACCTCCTATGGCTACACCTTC
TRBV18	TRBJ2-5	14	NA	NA	CASSPNGGRETQYF	TGTGCCAGCTCACCAAACGGGGGCAGAGAGACCCAGTACTTC
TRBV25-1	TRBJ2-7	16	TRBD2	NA	CASSEPGTSGSYEQYF	TGTGCCAGCAGTGAGCCCGGGACTAGCGGCTCCTACGAGCAGTACTTC
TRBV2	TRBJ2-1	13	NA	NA	CASSEGGGNEQFF	TGTGCCAGCAGTGAAGGAGGGGGCAATGAGCAGTTCTTC
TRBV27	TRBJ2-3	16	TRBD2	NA	CASSLWGSGRTDTQYF	TGTGCCAGCAGTTTATGGGGTAGCGGGAGGACAGATACGCAGTATTTT
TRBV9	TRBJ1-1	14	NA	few	CASSVEGRDTEAFF	TGTGCCAGCAGCGTAGAGGGGAGGGACACTGAAGCTTTCTTT
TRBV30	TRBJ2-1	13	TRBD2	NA	CAWSSGRDNEQFF	TGTGCCTGGAGTAGCGGGAGGGACAATGAGCAGTTCTTC
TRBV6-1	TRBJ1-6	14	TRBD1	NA	CASTPDRARSPLHF	TGTGCCAGCACTCCCGACAGGGCACGATCACCCCTCCACTTT
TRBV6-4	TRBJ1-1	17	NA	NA	CASSDSAHRPQNTEAFF	TGTGCCAGCAGTGACTCCGCCCACAGGCCACAGAACACTGAAGCTTTCTTT
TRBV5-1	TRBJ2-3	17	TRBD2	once	CASSHYGSGRGTDTQYF	TGCGCCAGCAGCCACTACGGGAGCGGGAGGGGGACAGATACGCAGTATTTT
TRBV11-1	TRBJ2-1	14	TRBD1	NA	CASSLGQEYNEQFF	TGTGCCAGCAGCCTGGGACAGGAGTACAATGAGCAGTTCTTC
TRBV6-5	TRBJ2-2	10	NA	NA	CASRGGELFF	TGTGCCAGCAGAGGCGGGGAGCTGTTTTTT